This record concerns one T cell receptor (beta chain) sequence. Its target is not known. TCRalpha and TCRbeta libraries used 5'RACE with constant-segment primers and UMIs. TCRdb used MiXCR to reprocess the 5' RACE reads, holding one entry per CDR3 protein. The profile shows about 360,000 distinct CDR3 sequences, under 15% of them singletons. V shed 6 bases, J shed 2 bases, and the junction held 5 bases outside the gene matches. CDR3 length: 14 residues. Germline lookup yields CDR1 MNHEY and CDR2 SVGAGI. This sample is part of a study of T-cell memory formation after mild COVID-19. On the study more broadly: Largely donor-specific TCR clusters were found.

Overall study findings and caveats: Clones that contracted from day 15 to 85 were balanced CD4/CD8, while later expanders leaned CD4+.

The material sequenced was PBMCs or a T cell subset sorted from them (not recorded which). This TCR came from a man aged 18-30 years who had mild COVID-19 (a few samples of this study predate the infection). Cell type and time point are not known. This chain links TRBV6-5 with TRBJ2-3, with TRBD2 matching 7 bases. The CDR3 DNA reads TGTGCCAGCAGAAGCGGGGAGTTCACAGATACGCAGTATTTT. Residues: CASRSGEFTDTQYF.